This T cell receptor (beta chain) derives from a study of blood T cells in healthy people across ages. Donor samples were obtained from healthy Caucasian individuals from Russia, aged about 6 to 100. RNA extraction gave at least 5.5 micrograms of total RNA per sample. Next came a second PCR, run for 7 to 11 cycles, which used a sample-barcoded 5' primer along with a J-beta primer mix. TCRdb analysed the 5' RACE reads with MiXCR anew, one entry per CDR3 protein. Among fewer than 2,000,000 distinct CDR3 sequences listed, roughly two fifths were seen once. There are a few counts of this clonotype. Its antigen is as yet unknown. Study-wide results and caveats: It was found that TCR beta diversity correlated strongly with the percentage of naive T cells.

V lost 4 bases and J 2 bases, leaving 13 bases between the germline ends. Per germline, CDR1 SEHNR and CDR2 FQNEAQ (reference sequence). There are 15 residues in the CDR3. The clonotype was recovered from a human donor in good health. The sample was blood. J is TRBJ2-3 and V is TRBV7-9; D call uncertain. CDR3 coding DNA: TGTGCCAGCAGCTCCCCCGAGTCGGTCACAGATACGCAGTATTTT. This translates into CASSSPESVTDTQYF.